This is a list of T cell receptor beta chains from one sample in a study of Graves' ophthalmopathy and Graves' hyperthyroidism. TCRdb recomputed calls from the multiplex PCR reads with MiXCR, one row per CDR3 protein. The sample yields hundreds of thousands of distinct CDR3 sequences, around 50% seen once. Specimen: peripheral blood. These receptor sequences come from an adult man with Graves' ophthalmopathy. Each CDR3 is given with its conserved first and last residue. The D gene is left open where the match is weak. Clone size is shown for a subset of rows, as once, few, many or a class of expanded clone.

d_call	v_call	j_call	clone_size	cdr3_aa	cdr3_nt
-	TRBV29-1	TRBJ1-1	many	CSAEQLNTEAFF	TGCAGCGCCGAACAGCTGAACACTGAAGCTTTCTTT
-	TRBV7-2	TRBJ2-6	many	CASSLSGAGANVLTF	TGTGCCAGCAGCTTATCCGGAGCTGGGGCCAACGTCCTGACTTTC
-	TRBV12-3/TRBV12-4	TRBJ2-7	-	CASSWGRAQIPYEQYF	TGTGCCAGCAGTTGGGGCAGGGCTCAAATACCCTACGAGCAGTACTTC
-	TRBV7-8	TRBJ2-7	few	CASSPSLEQYF	TGTGCCAGCAGCCCCTCCCTCGAGCAGTACTTC
-	TRBV29-1	TRBJ2-5	-	CSVVLVGETQYF	TGCAGCGTTGTTTTGGTTGGGGAGACCCAGTACTTC
TRBD2	TRBV7-6	TRBJ2-7	-	CASSPPQREIYEQYF	TGTGCCAGCAGCCCCCCTCAGCGGGAGATATACGAGCAGTACTTC
TRBD1	TRBV7-6	TRBJ2-2	-	CASSLEGAPNTGELFF	TGTGCCAGCAGCTTAGAGGGGGCACCGAACACCGGGGAGCTGTTTTTT
-	TRBV4-1	TRBJ1-1	-	CASSPPGQLTEAFF	TGCGCCAGCAGTCCTCCCGGACAACTTACTGAAGCTTTCTTT
-	TRBV4-1	TRBJ1-1	-	CASSQGSQGSMNTEAFF	TGCGCCAGCAGCCAAGGATCCCAGGGTTCTATGAACACTGAAGCTTTCTTT
TRBD1	TRBV13	TRBJ1-1	few	CASSSGQGRGTEAFF	TGTGCCAGCAGCTCCGGACAGGGGCGGGGGACTGAAGCTTTCTTT
TRBD1	TRBV19	TRBJ1-5	few	CASNTGGGEQPQHF	TGTGCCAGTAATACAGGGGGCGGAGAACAGCCCCAGCATTTT
-	TRBV20-1	TRBJ2-7	-	CSATKWAGAYEQYF	TGCAGTGCTACTAAATGGGCAGGGGCCTACGAGCAGTACTTC
TRBD1	TRBV18	TRBJ1-1	-	CASSAGTANTEAFF	TGTGCCAGCTCAGCCGGGACAGCGAACACTGAAGCTTTCTTT
TRBD1	TRBV19	TRBJ1-6	-	CASGQGMGNSPLHF	TGTGCCAGTGGACAGGGGATGGGGAATTCACCCCTCCACTTT
-	TRBV9	TRBJ2-7	-	CASSVGRNSYEQYF	TGTGCCAGCAGCGTAGGGCGGAACTCCTACGAGCAGTACTTC
TRBD1	TRBV4-2	TRBJ1-2	few	CASRRRDRGIEGYTF	TGTGCCAGCAGGCGAAGGGACAGGGGGATAGAGGGCTACACCTTC
TRBD2	TRBV18	TRBJ2-5	-	CASSPQAGQETQYF	TGTGCCAGCTCACCACAAGCGGGGCAAGAGACCCAGTACTTC
-	TRBV7-9	TRBJ1-6	-	CASSPPSLFYNSPLHF	TGTGCCAGCAGCCCTCCGTCCCTTTTTTATAATTCACCCCTCCACTTT
TRBD1	TRBV12-3/TRBV12-4	TRBJ1-5	-	CASRLRTGADQPQHF	TGTGCCAGCAGATTAAGGACAGGGGCCGATCAGCCCCAGCATTTT
-	TRBV20-1	TRBJ2-5	many	CSARGLVLQETQYF	TGCAGTGCTAGAGGTCTGGTCCTCCAAGAGACCCAGTACTTC
TRBD1	TRBV20-1	TRBJ1-1	-	CSARMNRGPNTEAFF	TGCAGTGCTAGAATGAACAGGGGGCCGAACACTGAAGCTTTCTTT
-	TRBV19	TRBJ1-1	-	CASSIGVAGGTEAFF	TGTGCCAGTAGTATCGGGGTAGCGGGGGGCACTGAAGCTTTCTTT
-	TRBV19	TRBJ2-2	-	CASSIEGVNLRNTGELFF	TGTGCCAGTAGTATAGAGGGGGTCAATCTAAGGAACACCGGGGAGCTGTTTTTT
TRBD1	TRBV7-9	TRBJ1-1	few	CASSLGDRLNTEAFF	TGTGCCAGCAGCTTGGGGGACAGGTTGAACACTGAAGCTTTCTTT
-	TRBV5-1	TRBJ2-7	-	CASSSGTPLGYEQYF	TGCGCCAGCAGCTCGGGGACTCCACTGGGCTACGAGCAGTACTTC
-	TRBV28	TRBJ2-5	-	CASSLPQADWGETQYF	TGTGCCAGCAGTTTACCCCAGGCTGACTGGGGAGAGACCCAGTACTTC
TRBD1	TRBV9	TRBJ1-6	-	CASSGLGQGTNSPLHF	TGTGCCAGCAGCGGATTAGGACAGGGGACGAATTCACCCCTCCACTTT
TRBD2	TRBV7-3	TRBJ2-3	-	CASSPRALAGGPQYF	TGTGCCAGCAGCCCGCGCGCACTAGCGGGAGGGCCGCAGTATTTT
-	TRBV25-1	TRBJ2-6	few	CASSEFGTNSGANVLTF	TGTGCCAGCAGTGAATTTGGTACCAACTCTGGGGCCAACGTCCTGACTTTC
TRBD1	TRBV2	TRBJ2-2	-	CASSDGTGDTGELFF	TGTGCCAGCAGTGATGGGACAGGGGACACCGGGGAGCTGTTTTTT
-	TRBV7-3	TRBJ1-2	-	CASSPYDQAHGYTF	TGTGCCAGCAGCCCTTACGACCAGGCCCATGGCTACACCTTC
-	TRBV12-3/TRBV12-4	TRBJ1-5	-	CASSDFGQPQHF	TGTGCCAGCAGTGATTTCGGGCAGCCCCAGCATTTT
-	TRBV7-2	TRBJ1-4	few	CASSTLRRDNEKLFF	TGTGCCAGCAGCACCCTCAGGCGGGATAATGAAAAACTGTTTTTT
-	TRBV10-2	TRBJ2-7	-	CASSDWGYEQYF	TGCGCCAGCAGTGATTGGGGGTACGAGCAGTACTTC
-	TRBV7-2	TRBJ1-2	-	CASSLARDTNYGYTF	TGTGCCAGCAGCTTAGCCCGGGATACCAACTATGGCTACACCTTC
-	TRBV28	TRBJ1-2	-	CASSYPGSYGYTF	TGTGCCAGCAGTTATCCCGGCAGCTATGGCTACACCTTC
-	TRBV12-3/TRBV12-4	TRBJ1-6	few	CASRPGPYNSPLHF	TGTGCCAGCAGACCCGGGCCATATAATTCACCCCTCCACTTT
TRBD1	TRBV4-1	TRBJ1-3	few	CASSRGQGGNTIYF	TGCGCCAGCAGCCGTGGACAGGGGGGAAACACCATATATTTT
TRBD2	TRBV9	TRBJ2-2	once	CASSPRGSGTAGELFF	TGTGCCAGCAGCCCCCGGGGTAGCGGGACGGCCGGGGAGCTGTTTTTT
TRBD1	TRBV2	TRBJ2-7	few	CASSEGEGAQEQYF	TGTGCCAGCAGTGAAGGTGAGGGGGCGCAGGAGCAGTACTTC
-	TRBV12-3/TRBV12-4	TRBJ1-6	few	CASSPRGHNSPLHF	TGTGCCAGCAGCCCCCGGGGTCATAATTCACCCCTCCACTTT
-	TRBV7-2	TRBJ1-2	-	CASSLGQRNYGYTF	TGTGCCAGCAGCTTAGGACAGAGAAACTATGGCTACACCTTC
-	TRBV25-1	TRBJ1-1	many	CASSEGGASLAGAFF	TGTGCCAGCAGTGAAGGTGGGGCCTCTTTGGCCGGGGCTTTCTTT
TRBD1	TRBV7-9	TRBJ2-7	-	CASSSTRTGRTYEQYF	TGTGCCAGCAGCTCCACCCGGACAGGGAGAACCTACGAGCAGTACTTC
TRBD1	TRBV7-9	TRBJ2-5	few	CASSADRGREETQYF	TGTGCCAGCAGCGCCGACAGGGGAAGGGAGGAGACCCAGTACTTC
-	TRBV2	TRBJ2-7	few	CASELAYEQYF	TGTGCCAGCGAACTAGCCTACGAGCAGTACTTC
TRBD2	TRBV24-1	TRBJ2-5	-	CATSSQSGRYGQETQYF	TGTGCCACCAGTTCCCAAAGCGGGAGGTATGGCCAAGAGACCCAGTACTTC
-	TRBV9	TRBJ2-7	-	CASSRDQGYEQYF	TGCGCCAGCAGCCGAGACCAGGGGTACGAGCAGTACTTC
TRBD1	TRBV7-9	TRBJ2-7	-	CASSPGTGYYEQYF	TGTGCCAGCAGCCCCGGGACAGGGTACTACGAGCAGTACTTC
-	TRBV7-9	TRBJ1-2	-	CASSLVRTRGSANYGYTF	TGTGCCAGCAGCTTAGTTCGTACCAGGGGTTCGGCTAACTATGGCTACACCTTC
-	TRBV12-3/TRBV12-4	TRBJ2-2	-	CASSLTAGRGTGELFF	TGTGCCAGCAGTTTAACGGCAGGCCGAGGAACCGGGGAGCTGTTTTTT
TRBD1	TRBV15	TRBJ1-1	-	CATSRGQRVPEASF	TGTGCCACCAGCAGGGGACAGAGGGTCCCTGAAGCTTCCTTT
-	TRBV7-9	TRBJ2-5	-	CASSLGAGPGETQYF	TGTGCCAGCAGCTTAGGGGCAGGGCCGGGAGAGACCCAGTACTTC
-	TRBV12-3/TRBV12-4	TRBJ1-1	-	CASSPLPALNTEAFF	TGTGCCAGCAGTCCCCTTCCGGCATTGAACACTGAAGCTTTCTTT
-	TRBV6-1	TRBJ1-2	-	CASSEDGVRLYGYTF	TGTGCCAGCAGTGAAGACGGGGTTAGGCTCTATGGCTACACCTTC
TRBD1	TRBV6-1	TRBJ1-3	-	CASSRGQGFSGNTIYF	TGTGCCAGCAGTAGGGGACAGGGGTTCTCTGGAAACACCATATATTTT
TRBD1	TRBV25-1	TRBJ2-2	few	CASSAPQSGTGVNGELFF	TGTGCCAGCAGTGCTCCCCAATCCGGGACAGGGGTTAACGGGGAGCTGTTTTTT
-	TRBV5-8	TRBJ1-2	-	CASSIPFAPQYGYTF	TGTGCCAGCAGCATCCCTTTTGCCCCACAGTATGGCTACACCTTC
-	TRBV7-2	TRBJ2-1	-	CASSYTTDDNEQFF	TGTGCCAGCAGCTACACGACAGATGACAATGAGCAGTTCTTC